This T cell receptor (beta chain) emerged from a study of blood T cell repertoires in COVID-19. This clone was recorded once. The V and J ends lost 6 bases and 3 bases respectively, with 12 bases between them. Germline-derived CDR1 and CDR2 are MNHEY and SMNVEV (reference sequence). CDR3 length: 14 amino acids. Sequencing used immunoSEQ multiplex PCR; TCRdb keeps in-frame clones, though not all of them. The sample lists fewer than 350,000 clones, about 88% occurring once. The rearrangement joins TRBV27 to TRBJ1-5; D unclear. This sequence was found in a woman in her 30s who had been exposed to COVID-19. The sequencing sample was made of PBMCs or T cells enriched from blood (not recorded which). The CDR3 loop is CASSTGITNQPQHF. DNA of the CDR3: TGTGCCAGCAGCACCGGGATAACCAATCAGCCCCAGCATTTT.